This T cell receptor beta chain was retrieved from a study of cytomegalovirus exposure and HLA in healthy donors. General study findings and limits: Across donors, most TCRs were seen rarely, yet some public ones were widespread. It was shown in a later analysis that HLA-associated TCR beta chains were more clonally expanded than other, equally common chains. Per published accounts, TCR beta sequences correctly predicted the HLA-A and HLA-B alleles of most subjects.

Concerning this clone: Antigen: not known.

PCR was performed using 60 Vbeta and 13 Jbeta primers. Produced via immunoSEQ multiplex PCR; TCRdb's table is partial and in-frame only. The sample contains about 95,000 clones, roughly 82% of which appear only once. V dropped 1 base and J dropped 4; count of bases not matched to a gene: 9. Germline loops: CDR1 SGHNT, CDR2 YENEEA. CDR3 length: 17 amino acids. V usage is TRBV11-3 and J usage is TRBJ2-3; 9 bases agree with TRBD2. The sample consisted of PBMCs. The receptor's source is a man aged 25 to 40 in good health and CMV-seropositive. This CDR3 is CASSLGGRAGFADTQYF. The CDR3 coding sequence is TGTGCCAGCAGCTTAGGCGGGAGGGCCGGATTCGCAGATACGCAGTATTTT.